This entry is about one T cell receptor beta chain. These data belong to a study of blood T cell repertoires in COVID-19. Recruits, aged roughly 18 to 100 years, lived in 25 or so US areas. Clinical history reported by participants formed the basis on which cohorts were assigned. This table comes from immunoSEQ multiplex PCR, and its TCRdb copy is limited to in-frame clones, with some not included. In the table there are approximately 380,000 clones, about 88% of which are singletons. Germline lookup yields CDR1 SGHAT and CDR2 FQNNGV. The CDR3 is 16 amino acids. J was trimmed by 5 bases and V by 1 base; bases with no gene match: 10.

The source material was PBMCs or T cells enriched from blood (not recorded which). The sequence came from a woman aged 18-29 years who had recovered from COVID-19. This chain uses TRBV11-2 with TRBJ2-5; TRBD2 agrees at 7 bases. The CDR3 is CASSLGLGGSWETQYF. The CDR3 DNA sequence: TGTGCCAGCAGCTTAGGGCTCGGGGGGTCTTGGGAGACCCAGTACTTC.